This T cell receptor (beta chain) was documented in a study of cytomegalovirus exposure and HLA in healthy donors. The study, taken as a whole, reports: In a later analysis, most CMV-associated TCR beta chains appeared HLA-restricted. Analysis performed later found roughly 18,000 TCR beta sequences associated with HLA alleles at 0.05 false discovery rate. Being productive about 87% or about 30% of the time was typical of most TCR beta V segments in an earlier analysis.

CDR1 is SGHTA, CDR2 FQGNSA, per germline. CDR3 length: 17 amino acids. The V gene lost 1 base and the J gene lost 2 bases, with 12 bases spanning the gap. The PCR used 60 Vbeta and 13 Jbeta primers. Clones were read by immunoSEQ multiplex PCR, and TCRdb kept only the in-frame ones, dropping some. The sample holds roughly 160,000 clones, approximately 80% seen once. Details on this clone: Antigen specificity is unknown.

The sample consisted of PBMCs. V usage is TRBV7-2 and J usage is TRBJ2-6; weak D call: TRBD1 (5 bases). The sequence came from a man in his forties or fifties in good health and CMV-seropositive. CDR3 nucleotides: TGTGCCAGCAGCTTAGTAGGGGCCGTACCTGGGGCCAACGTCCTGACTTTC. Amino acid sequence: CASSLVGAVPGANVLTF.